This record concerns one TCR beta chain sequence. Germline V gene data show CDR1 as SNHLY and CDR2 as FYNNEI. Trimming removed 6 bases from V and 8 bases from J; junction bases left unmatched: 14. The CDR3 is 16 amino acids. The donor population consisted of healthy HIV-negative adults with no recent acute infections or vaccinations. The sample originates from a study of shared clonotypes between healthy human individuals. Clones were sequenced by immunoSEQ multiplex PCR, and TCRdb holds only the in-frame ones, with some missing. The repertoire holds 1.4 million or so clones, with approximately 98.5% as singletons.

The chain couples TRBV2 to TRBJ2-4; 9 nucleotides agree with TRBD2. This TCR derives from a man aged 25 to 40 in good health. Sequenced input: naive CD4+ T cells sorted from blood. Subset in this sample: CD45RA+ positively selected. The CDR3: CASRPAGGIRLDIQYF. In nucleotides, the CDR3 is TGTGCCAGCAGGCCAGCGGGAGGCATTCGTTTGGACATTCAGTACTTC. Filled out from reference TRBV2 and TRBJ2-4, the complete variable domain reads EPEVTQTPSHQVTQMGQEVILRCVPISNHLYFYWYRQILGQKVEFLVSFYNNEISEKSEIFDDQFSVERPDGSNFTLKIRSTKLEDSAMYFCASRPAGGIRLDIQYFGAGTRLSVL.